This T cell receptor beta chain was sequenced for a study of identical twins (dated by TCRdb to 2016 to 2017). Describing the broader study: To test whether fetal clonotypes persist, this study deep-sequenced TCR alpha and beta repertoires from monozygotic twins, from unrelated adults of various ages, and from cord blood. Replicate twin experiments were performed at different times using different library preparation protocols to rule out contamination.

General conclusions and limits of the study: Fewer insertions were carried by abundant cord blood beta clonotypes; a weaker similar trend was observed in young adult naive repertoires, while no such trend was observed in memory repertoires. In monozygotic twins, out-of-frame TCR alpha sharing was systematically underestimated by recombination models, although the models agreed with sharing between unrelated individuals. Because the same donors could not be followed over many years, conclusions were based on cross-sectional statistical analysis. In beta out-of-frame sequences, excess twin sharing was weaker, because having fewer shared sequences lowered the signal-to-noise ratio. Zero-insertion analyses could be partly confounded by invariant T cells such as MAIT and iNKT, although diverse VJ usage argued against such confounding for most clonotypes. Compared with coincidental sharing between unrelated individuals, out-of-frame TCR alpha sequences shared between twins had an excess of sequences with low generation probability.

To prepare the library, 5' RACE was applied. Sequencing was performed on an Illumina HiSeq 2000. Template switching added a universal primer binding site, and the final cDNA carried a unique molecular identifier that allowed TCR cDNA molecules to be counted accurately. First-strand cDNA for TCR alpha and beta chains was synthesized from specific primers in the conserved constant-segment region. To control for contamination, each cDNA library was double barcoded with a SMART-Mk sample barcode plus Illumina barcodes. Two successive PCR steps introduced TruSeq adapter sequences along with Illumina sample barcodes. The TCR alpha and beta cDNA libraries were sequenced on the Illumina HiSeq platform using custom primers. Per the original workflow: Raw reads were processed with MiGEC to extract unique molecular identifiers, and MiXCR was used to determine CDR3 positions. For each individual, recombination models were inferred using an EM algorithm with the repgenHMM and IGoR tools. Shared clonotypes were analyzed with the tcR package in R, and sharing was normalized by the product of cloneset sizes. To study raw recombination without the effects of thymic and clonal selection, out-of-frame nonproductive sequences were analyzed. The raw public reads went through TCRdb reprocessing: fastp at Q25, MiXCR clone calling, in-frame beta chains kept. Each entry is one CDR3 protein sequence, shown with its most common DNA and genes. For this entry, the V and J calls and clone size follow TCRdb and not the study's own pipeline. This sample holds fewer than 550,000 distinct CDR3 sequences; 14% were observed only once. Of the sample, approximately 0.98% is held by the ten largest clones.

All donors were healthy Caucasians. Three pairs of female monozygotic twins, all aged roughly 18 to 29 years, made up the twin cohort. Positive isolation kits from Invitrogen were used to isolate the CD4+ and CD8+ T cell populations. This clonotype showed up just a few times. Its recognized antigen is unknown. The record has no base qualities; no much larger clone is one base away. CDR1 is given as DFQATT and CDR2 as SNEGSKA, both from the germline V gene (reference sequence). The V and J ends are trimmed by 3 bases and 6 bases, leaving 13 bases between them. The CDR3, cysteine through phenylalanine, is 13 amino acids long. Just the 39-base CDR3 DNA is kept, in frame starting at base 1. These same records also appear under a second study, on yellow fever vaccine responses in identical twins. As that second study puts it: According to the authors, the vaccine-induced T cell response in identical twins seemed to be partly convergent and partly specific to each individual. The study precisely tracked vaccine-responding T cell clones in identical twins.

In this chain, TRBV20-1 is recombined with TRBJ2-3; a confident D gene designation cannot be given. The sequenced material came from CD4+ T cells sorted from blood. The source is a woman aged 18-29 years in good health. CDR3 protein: CSASGPPPDTQYF. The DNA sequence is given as TGCAGTGCTAGCGGACCCCCGCCGGATACGCAGTATTTT.